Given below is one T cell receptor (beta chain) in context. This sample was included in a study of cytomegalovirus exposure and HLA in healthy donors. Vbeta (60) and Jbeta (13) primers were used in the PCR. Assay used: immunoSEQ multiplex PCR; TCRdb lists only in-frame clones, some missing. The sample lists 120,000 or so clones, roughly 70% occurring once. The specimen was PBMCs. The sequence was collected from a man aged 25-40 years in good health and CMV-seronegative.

CDR3 amino acids: CARPELYRDNYGYTF. The CDR3 DNA is TGTGCCAGACCAGAGCTTTACAGGGATAACTATGGCTACACCTTC. The chain uses TRBV2 and TRBJ1-2; D perhaps matches TRBD1 (6 bases). Trimming took off 9 bases at V and 1 base at J, with 18 bases between the two ends. This CDR3 spans 15 amino acids. Germline V gene sequence: CDR1 SNHLY, CDR2 FYNNEI. Complete variable domain (other parts from reference TRBV2 and TRBJ1-2): EPEVTQTPSHQVTQMGQEVILRCVPISNHLYFYWYRQILGQKVEFLVSFYNNEISEKSEIFDDQFSVERPDGSNFTLKIRSTKLEDSAMYFCARPELYRDNYGYTFGSGTRLTVV.